This T cell receptor (beta chain) was sequenced during a study of human T cells and chemical hapten exposure. Study-level background: Patients' scalps got diphenylcyclopropenone weekly throughout the approximately 25-week study.

Using its own MiXCR run on the RACE reads, TCRdb lists one record per CDR3 protein. The sample records about 180,000 distinct CDR3 sequences, 30% being singletons. CDR1 MDHEN and CDR2 SYDVKM come from the germline V gene. This CDR3 has 15 residues. V lost 6 bases to trimming and J lost 8 bases, with 19 bases between them. Time point of the sample: pre-sensitization, week 0. Treatment noted: therapeutic diphenylcyclopropenone sensitization with weekly scalp DPC. The sample here was whole blood, taken in connection with sensitization to the hapten diphenylcyclopropenone (DPC). The gene calls are TRBV28 and TRBJ2-2, with D perhaps TRBD2 (7 bases). The receptor was isolated from a woman in her thirties with alopecia areata. Some clones in this sample may be carry-over from other donors' samples. This CDR3 is CASSSAGEGDGELFF. DNA of the CDR3: TGTGCCAGCAGCTCCGCCGGGGAGGGGGATGGGGAGCTGTTTTTT.